This T cell receptor (beta chain) is from a study of shared clonotypes between healthy human individuals. About this clone: Its target is unknown.

Selected positively for CCR7 and CD45RO-negative, naive CD8 cells excluded terminally differentiated effector memory CD45RA+ cells. The test was conducted at deep level. DNA at 150 to 250 ng, 25,000 to 30,000 T cell genomes, went into sorted-subset replicate PCRs. Only in-frame clones appear in the TCRdb table, and some are missing; sequencing was by immunoSEQ multiplex PCR. Among about 2.1 million clones listed, 90% to 95% were seen once. Points from the study as a whole: Some naive CD4 clonotypes, around 5%, turned up in common across several donors.

Material: naive CD8+ T cells from PBMCs. This sequence originates from a man younger than 35 in good health. Some clones in this sample may be carry-over from other donors' samples.

The CDR3 DNA sequence: TGTGCCAGTAGTCCTTTAGCGGGAGGGGGTGAGCAGTTCTTC. Translation gives CASSPLAGGGEQFF. The rearrangement links TRBV19 to TRBJ2-1; 11 bases are a match to TRBD2. V was pared by 5 bases and J by 9 bases, with 6 bases of the junction left unmatched. The germline V gene has CDR1 LNHDA and CDR2 SQIVND (reference sequence). The CDR3 totals 14 residues. The full variable domain, its missing parts supplied by reference TRBV19 and TRBJ2-1, is DGGITQSPKYLFRKEGQNVTLSCEQNLNHDAMYWYRQDPGQGLRLIYYSQIVNDFQKGDIAEGYSVSREKKESFPLTVTSAQKNPTAFYLCASSPLAGGGEQFFGPGTRLTVL.